Listed below are T cell receptor beta chains from one sample, sequenced in a study of CD8 T cells in ankylosing spondylitis. TCRdb reprocessed the 5' RACE reads via MiXCR and lists one record per CDR3 protein. The data show a few hundred thousand distinct CDR3 sequences, less than 25% seen once. The sample consisted of blood, either unsorted or a sorted T cell fraction (not recorded which). These receptor sequences come from a female donor with ankylosing spondylitis or in good health (not recorded which). CDR3s include the opening cysteine and the closing phenylalanine or tryptophan. A D gene is named only where the DNA matches it firmly. Size values are once, few and many counts, or a class for expanded clones, and some rows have none.

NA	TRBV10-3	few	TRBJ2-7	TGTGCCATCAGTGAGTTCGGACAGACCGGAGCCGAGCAGTACTTC	CAISEFGQTGAEQYF
NA	TRBV2	few	TRBJ1-4	TGTGCCAGCAACCAGCGGATGGGGAGTGAAAAACTGTTTTTT	CASNQRMGSEKLFF
NA	TRBV24-1	NA	TRBJ2-3	TGTGCCACCAGTTCCGCGGGACTCACAGATACGCAGTATTTT	CATSSAGLTDTQYF
NA	TRBV6-1	few	TRBJ1-1	TGTGCCAGCAGTGGGACCGAAGGGGTCACTGAAGCTTTCTTT	CASSGTEGVTEAFF
NA	TRBV20-1	NA	TRBJ1-3	TGCAGTGCTCCCCCCGACGGGGGGCTTTTTGGAAACACCATATATTTT	CSAPPDGGLFGNTIYF
NA	TRBV4-1	few	TRBJ1-5	TGCGCCAGCAGCCAAAGAGGCGGCGAAGGTGATCAGCCCCAGCATTTT	CASSQRGGEGDQPQHF
NA	TRBV27	NA	TRBJ2-2	TGTGCCACCCGAGCATGGGTAAACACCGGGGAGCTGTTTTTT	CATRAWVNTGELFF
NA	TRBV19	NA	TRBJ1-5	TGTGCCAGTAGTATTGGCCGGGACATCAATCAGCCCCAGCATTTT	CASSIGRDINQPQHF
NA	TRBV3-1	few	TRBJ1-1	TGTGCCAGCAGCCAAGTTGAAGTGGGGCGAGGAGAAGCTTTCTTT	CASSQVEVGRGEAFF
TRBD1	TRBV20-1	NA	TRBJ2-7	TGCAGTGCTGGGACAGGACCCTACGAGCAGTACTTC	CSAGTGPYEQYF
TRBD1	TRBV2	NA	TRBJ2-3	TGTGCCAGCGGCGCCGGGACAGGGGTAACCGATACGCAGTATTTT	CASGAGTGVTDTQYF